The rows below give T cell receptor beta chains drawn from one sample of a study of blood T cell repertoires in COVID-19. Method: immunoSEQ multiplex PCR; TCRdb's copy keeps in-frame clones and lacks some. The table records roughly 200,000 clones, 83% of them present only once. Sequenced material: peripheral blood. These receptors were taken from a woman aged 25-40 years with COVID-19, enrolled during active disease. Both conserved end residues are part of each CDR3. A D gene is named only where the DNA matches it firmly. Clone sizes are given selectively: once, few, many, or a class where the clone is expanded.

j_gene: TRBJ1-2; abundance: NA; d_gene: TRBD1; v_gene: TRBV25-1; CDR3nt: TGTGCCAGCAGTGAATCAGGGGGAGGCTACACCTTC; CDR3aa: CASSESGGGYTF
j_gene: TRBJ2-7; abundance: NA; d_gene: TRBD2; v_gene: TRBV3-1/TRBV3-2; CDR3nt: TGTGCCAGCAGCGGCGGGACTAGCGGACCCTACGAGCAGTACTTC; CDR3aa: CASSGGTSGPYEQYF
j_gene: TRBJ1-1; abundance: NA; d_gene: TRBD1; v_gene: TRBV5-6; CDR3nt: TGTGCCAGCAAAAAGACAGGGATGAACACTGAAGCTTTCTTT; CDR3aa: CASKKTGMNTEAFF
j_gene: TRBJ1-6; abundance: NA; d_gene: TRBD1; v_gene: TRBV10-3; CDR3nt: TGTGCCATCAGTGAGTCGGGGGACAGGGGTAATTCACCCCTCCACTTT; CDR3aa: CAISESGDRGNSPLHF
j_gene: TRBJ2-5; abundance: NA; d_gene: NA; v_gene: TRBV2; CDR3nt: TGTGCCAGCAGTTACGACCCGGGGACCCAGTACTTC; CDR3aa: CASSYDPGTQYF
j_gene: TRBJ1-1; abundance: NA; d_gene: TRBD1; v_gene: TRBV27; CDR3nt: TGTGCCAGCAGTTCTCACAGGGGGCAGGACACTGAAGCTTTCTTT; CDR3aa: CASSSHRGQDTEAFF
j_gene: TRBJ2-5; abundance: few; d_gene: TRBD2; v_gene: TRBV7-2; CDR3nt: TGTGCCAGCGAGAGAGCGGGGGGGCCCGAGACCCAGTACTTC; CDR3aa: CASERAGGPETQYF
j_gene: TRBJ2-3; abundance: NA; d_gene: TRBD2; v_gene: TRBV5-4; CDR3nt: TGTGCCAGCAGCCCCGGACTAGCGGGAGGCCGTGGAGGAGATACGCAGTATTTT; CDR3aa: CASSPGLAGGRGGDTQYF
j_gene: TRBJ2-7; abundance: NA; d_gene: TRBD2; v_gene: TRBV5-1; CDR3nt: TGCGCCAGCAGCCCGCCGGGACTAGCGACCTCCTACGAGCAGTACTTC; CDR3aa: CASSPPGLATSYEQYF
j_gene: TRBJ2-3; abundance: NA; d_gene: NA; v_gene: TRBV5-4; CDR3nt: TGTGCCAGCAGCCCCCGTTCGGGACTCATCACAGATACGCAGTATTTT; CDR3aa: CASSPRSGLITDTQYF
j_gene: TRBJ2-2; abundance: NA; d_gene: NA; v_gene: TRBV9; CDR3nt: TGTGCCAGCAGCGTAACAAGGGCGGGGAGTGAAACCGGGGAGCTGTTTTTT; CDR3aa: CASSVTRAGSETGELFF
j_gene: TRBJ1-1; abundance: NA; d_gene: TRBD1; v_gene: TRBV19; CDR3nt: TGTGCCAGTAGTAACAGGGGTACTGAAGCTTTCTTT; CDR3aa: CASSNRGTEAFF
j_gene: TRBJ2-2; abundance: NA; d_gene: NA; v_gene: TRBV7-8; CDR3nt: TGTGCCAGCAGCTTTAAGGTCCCTCCCCAGGGGGCGGGGGCGAACACCGGGGAGCTGTTTTTT; CDR3aa: CASSFKVPPQGAGANTGELFF
j_gene: TRBJ2-1; abundance: NA; d_gene: TRBD2; v_gene: TRBV6-5; CDR3nt: TGTGCCAGCAGTTTGACTAGCGGGGGGGCGAATGAGCAGTTCTTC; CDR3aa: CASSLTSGGANEQFF
j_gene: TRBJ2-2; abundance: NA; d_gene: NA; v_gene: TRBV7-2; CDR3nt: TGTGCCAGCAGCCGGGATTCGAACACCGGGGAGCTGTTTTTT; CDR3aa: CASSRDSNTGELFF
j_gene: TRBJ2-1; abundance: few; d_gene: TRBD1; v_gene: TRBV6-2/TRBV6-3; CDR3nt: TGTGCCAGCAGTTACAGGGACAGCTCCTACAATGAGCAGTTCTTC; CDR3aa: CASSYRDSSYNEQFF
j_gene: TRBJ2-1; abundance: NA; d_gene: TRBD1; v_gene: TRBV11-2; CDR3nt: TGTGCCAGCAGGCTACTTAAGACAGGGGTAGGCAATGAGCAGTTCTTC; CDR3aa: CASRLLKTGVGNEQFF
j_gene: TRBJ1-2; abundance: NA; d_gene: NA; v_gene: TRBV19; CDR3nt: TGTGCCAGTAGTATTGTTTGGGGCCAAGGGGATGGCTACACCTTC; CDR3aa: CASSIVWGQGDGYTF
j_gene: TRBJ1-4; abundance: NA; d_gene: TRBD1; v_gene: TRBV4-1; CDR3nt: TGCGCCAGCAGCCAAGATGGCAGGGGGGCTAATGAAAAACTGTTTTTT; CDR3aa: CASSQDGRGANEKLFF
j_gene: TRBJ1-1; abundance: NA; d_gene: NA; v_gene: TRBV7-9; CDR3nt: TGTGCCAGCAGCTTTGGTAGAGGGAGGGGGAACACTGAAGCTTTCTTT; CDR3aa: CASSFGRGRGNTEAFF
j_gene: TRBJ1-2; abundance: once; d_gene: TRBD1; v_gene: TRBV5-1; CDR3nt: TGCGCCAGCAGCTTGGCCGGGACAGCCTACTATGGCTACACCTTC; CDR3aa: CASSLAGTAYYGYTF
j_gene: TRBJ2-3; abundance: few; d_gene: TRBD2; v_gene: TRBV7-9; CDR3nt: TGTGCCAGCAGCTTACCTCCCCGACTAGCGGGTCGCACAGATACGCAGTATTTT; CDR3aa: CASSLPPRLAGRTDTQYF
j_gene: TRBJ2-1; abundance: NA; d_gene: TRBD2; v_gene: TRBV15; CDR3nt: TGTGCCACCCAGCCGGGACTAGCGCGGAACGAGCAGTTCTTC; CDR3aa: CATQPGLARNEQFF
j_gene: TRBJ2-5; abundance: NA; d_gene: NA; v_gene: TRBV15; CDR3nt: TGTGCCACCAGCAGAGAGGCCGGGGGGCCGGGGACCCAGTACTTC; CDR3aa: CATSREAGGPGTQYF
j_gene: TRBJ1-4; abundance: NA; d_gene: TRBD1; v_gene: TRBV7-9; CDR3nt: TGTGCCAGCAGCGAGGAGGGACAGGGGGCGAAAAAACTGTTTTTT; CDR3aa: CASSEEGQGAKKLFF
j_gene: TRBJ2-3; abundance: few; d_gene: TRBD2; v_gene: TRBV11-3; CDR3nt: TGTGCCAGCAGTTACCCTCACTGCGCCTTTCTAGCGGGAGTTGTAGATACGCAGTATTTT; CDR3aa: CASSYPHCAFLAGVVDTQYF
j_gene: TRBJ2-7; abundance: NA; d_gene: NA; v_gene: TRBV7-9; CDR3nt: TGTGCCAGCAGCATCAGGCTCCACGAGCAGTACTTC; CDR3aa: CASSIRLHEQYF
j_gene: TRBJ2-1; abundance: NA; d_gene: TRBD2; v_gene: TRBV19; CDR3nt: TGTGCCAGTCGAGCGGGAGCCCTCTACAATGAGCAGTTCTTC; CDR3aa: CASRAGALYNEQFF
j_gene: TRBJ1-1; abundance: NA; d_gene: NA; v_gene: TRBV5-1; CDR3nt: TGCGCCAGCAGCTGGGGACAAAACACTGAAGCTTTCTTT; CDR3aa: CASSWGQNTEAFF
j_gene: TRBJ2-7; abundance: NA; d_gene: NA; v_gene: TRBV7-9; CDR3nt: TGTGCCAGCAGCTTATCGAGTAGCTACGAGCAGTACTTC; CDR3aa: CASSLSSSYEQYF
j_gene: TRBJ2-7; abundance: NA; d_gene: TRBD1; v_gene: TRBV3-1/TRBV3-2; CDR3nt: TGTGCCAGCAGCGGGACAGGGGGGGCCTACGAGCAGTACTTC; CDR3aa: CASSGTGGAYEQYF
j_gene: TRBJ2-3; abundance: NA; d_gene: TRBD2; v_gene: TRBV5-4; CDR3nt: TGTGCCAGCAGCTTGAGGGCGGGAGACACAGATACGCAGTATTTT; CDR3aa: CASSLRAGDTDTQYF
j_gene: TRBJ1-2; abundance: NA; d_gene: NA; v_gene: TRBV6-1; CDR3nt: TGTGCCAGCAGTGACAGGGCGGCTAACTATGGCTACACCTTC; CDR3aa: CASSDRAANYGYTF
j_gene: TRBJ2-7; abundance: NA; d_gene: NA; v_gene: TRBV7-4; CDR3nt: TGTGCCAGGGAGGATGCTCTGGCCTACGAGCAGTACTTC; CDR3aa: CAREDALAYEQYF
j_gene: TRBJ1-3; abundance: NA; d_gene: NA; v_gene: TRBV9; CDR3nt: TGTGCCAGCAGCGTAGGGGAGGGAAACACCATATATTTT; CDR3aa: CASSVGEGNTIYF
j_gene: TRBJ1-2; abundance: NA; d_gene: NA; v_gene: TRBV30; CDR3nt: TGTGCCTGTATAAGTAGCTTTAACTATGGCTACACCTTC; CDR3aa: CACISSFNYGYTF
j_gene: TRBJ2-7; abundance: NA; d_gene: TRBD1; v_gene: TRBV7-9; CDR3nt: TGTGCCAGCAGCTGGGACAGGGGGAGCTACGAGCAGTACTTC; CDR3aa: CASSWDRGSYEQYF
j_gene: TRBJ1-1; abundance: NA; d_gene: NA; v_gene: TRBV9; CDR3nt: TGTGCCAGCAGCCCTCTAAGCCCGGGGGTGACTGAAGCTTTCTTT; CDR3aa: CASSPLSPGVTEAFF
j_gene: TRBJ1-1; abundance: once; d_gene: TRBD1; v_gene: TRBV4-3; CDR3nt: TGCGCCAGCAGCCAAGATATGGGGACAGCGCCGGCTTTCTTT; CDR3aa: CASSQDMGTAPAFF
j_gene: TRBJ2-2; abundance: once; d_gene: TRBD2; v_gene: TRBV18; CDR3nt: TGTGCCAGCTCACCCTTGTCAGCGGGAGCGAACACCGGGGAGCTGTTTTTT; CDR3aa: CASSPLSAGANTGELFF
j_gene: TRBJ1-2; abundance: NA; d_gene: TRBD1; v_gene: TRBV13; CDR3nt: TGTGCCAGCAGCGCGGGACAGGGGGCGAATGGCTACACCTTC; CDR3aa: CASSAGQGANGYTF